This is a list of T cell receptor beta chains from one sample in a study of T-cell reconstitution after alpha-beta-depleted transplantation in children. TCRdb redid the calling of the PCR reads with MiXCR, one entry per CDR3 protein. The table lists fewer than 550,000 distinct CDR3 sequences, around 9.9% of them singletons. The specimen was PBMCs from the stem cell graft donor, collected from the stem cell graft. Source of these receptors: a human donor who donated a stem cell graft to a child with acute myeloid leukemia. The CDR3 runs from the conserved cysteine through the conserved F or W. A D gene is named only where the DNA matches it firmly. Not every row has a clone size; where given, it reads once, few, many or a size class.

v_call	j_call	d_call	clone_size	cdr3_length	cdr3_aa	cdr3_nt
TRBV7-2	TRBJ2-5	-	few	19	CASRTTIRTTGFQGGTQYF	TGTGCCAGCAGGACGACGATTAGGACAACAGGGTTCCAAGGGGGGACCCAGTACTTC
TRBV10-3	TRBJ2-1	-	-	15	CAITTAGGGSYEQFF	TGTGCCATCACCACCGCCGGGGGAGGAAGCTATGAGCAGTTCTTC
TRBV5-1	TRBJ2-7	TRBD2	-	16	CASSSGLAGYSYEQYF	TGCGCCAGCAGCTCGGGACTAGCGGGCTACTCCTACGAGCAGTACTTC
TRBV15	TRBJ2-3	-	few	12	CATAGQEDTQYF	TGTGCCACCGCCGGCCAGGAAGATACGCAGTATTTT
TRBV7-2	TRBJ2-7	TRBD2	few	14	CASSSSRLAGGRYF	TGTGCCAGCAGCTCGAGTAGGCTAGCGGGAGGAAGATACTTC
TRBV6-1	TRBJ1-1	-	few	13	CASSENRERMAFF	TGTGCCAGCAGTGAAAACAGGGAAAGGATGGCTTTCTTT
TRBV6-9	TRBJ2-1	-	-	15	CASSPMEGSYNEQFF	TGTGCCAGCAGTCCAATGGAAGGCTCCTACAATGAGCAGTTCTTC
TRBV20-1	TRBJ1-5	TRBD1	few	15	CSATPLTGNAQPQHF	TGCAGTGCTACCCCACTGACAGGGAACGCTCAGCCCCAGCATTTT
TRBV5-1	TRBJ1-5	-	few	13	CASSRDSQWPQHF	TGCGCCAGCAGCCGCGACTCCCAATGGCCCCAGCATTTT
TRBV20-1	TRBJ1-6	-	-	15	CSARPTGLGNSPLHF	TGCAGTGCTAGACCTACGGGACTAGGGAATTCACCCCTCCACTTT
TRBV2	TRBJ2-1	-	few	14	CASSETASGDEQFF	TGTGCCAGCAGTGAAACCGCCTCTGGGGATGAGCAGTTCTTC
TRBV9	TRBJ2-1	-	few	13	CASSGEGVNEQFF	TGTGCCAGCAGTGGTGAGGGGGTTAATGAGCAGTTCTTC
TRBV7-9	TRBJ1-6	TRBD1	-	14	CATSRQGRNSPLHF	TGTGCCACCTCAAGACAGGGGCGGAATTCACCCCTCCACTTT
TRBV20-1	TRBJ1-5	-	few	16	CSASPPSGGSNQPQHF	TGCAGTGCTAGTCCCCCTAGTGGAGGTAGCAATCAGCCCCAGCATTTT
TRBV12-3/TRBV12-4	TRBJ2-5	TRBD2	few	19	CASSPGALAGGRRGGTQYF	TGTGCCAGCAGTCCAGGTGCCCTAGCGGGGGGCCGACGAGGGGGGACCCAGTACTTC
TRBV7-6	TRBJ1-1	-	few	15	CASSLVRATNTEAFF	TGTGCCAGCAGCTTAGTCCGGGCAACGAACACTGAAGCTTTCTTT
TRBV24-1	TRBJ2-1	TRBD1	few	18	CATSGGTGVPSSYNEQFF	TGTGCCACCAGTGGTGGGACAGGGGTACCCAGCTCCTACAATGAGCAGTTCTTC
TRBV12-3/TRBV12-4	TRBJ1-1	-	many	14	CASSPRTSYTEAFF	TGTGCCAGCAGTCCGCGGACGTCGTACACTGAAGCTTTCTTT
TRBV7-3	TRBJ2-7	-	few	13	CASSSTGRGEQYF	TGTGCCAGCAGCTCGACAGGTCGGGGCGAGCAGTACTTC
TRBV6-5	TRBJ1-5	-	few	11	CASGPARPQHF	TGTGCCAGCGGCCCCGCGCGGCCCCAGCATTTT
TRBV29-1	TRBJ2-5	-	-	12	CSAKEGSETQYF	TGCAGCGCTAAAGAGGGGAGCGAGACCCAGTACTTC
TRBV29-1	TRBJ2-1	-	-	13	CSVEVTEQAVGFF	TGCAGCGTTGAAGTCACCGAACAGGCGGTGGGGTTCTTC
TRBV20-1	TRBJ2-1	TRBD2	-	17	CSAGSAQTAGAGNEQFF	TGCAGTGCTGGAAGCGCCCAAACAGCGGGAGCGGGGAATGAGCAGTTCTTC
TRBV20-1	TRBJ2-4	TRBD2	-	14	CSARDQRGGNIQYF	TGCAGTGCTAGAGATCAACGGGGGGGAAACATTCAGTACTTC
TRBV7-8	TRBJ2-6	TRBD1	few	14	CASRTGRGANVLTF	TGTGCCAGCAGGACAGGGCGTGGGGCCAACGTCCTGACTTTC
TRBV5-1	TRBJ2-7	TRBD1	many	14	CASSLQGATYEQYF	TGCGCCAGCAGCTTACAGGGGGCAACCTACGAGCAGTACTTC
TRBV7-6	TRBJ2-1	-	-	13	CASSPPGYAEQFF	TGTGCCAGCAGCCCACCGGGGTATGCTGAGCAGTTCTTC
TRBV25-1	TRBJ2-5	-	-	16	CASSEYFRSSQETQYF	TGTGCCAGCAGTGAATACTTTCGGTCCAGCCAAGAGACCCAGTACTTC
TRBV4-3	TRBJ2-7	TRBD2	many	15	CASSRGLAGTYEQYF	TGCGCCAGCAGCCGGGGACTAGCGGGGACCTACGAGCAGTACTTC
TRBV11-1	TRBJ1-3	-	many	16	CASSGRGRSSGNTIYF	TGTGCCAGCAGCGGCAGGGGACGAAGCTCTGGAAACACCATATATTTT
TRBV25-1	TRBJ2-7	TRBD1	few	15	CASSEDRGQIYEQYF	TGTGCCAGCAGTGAAGACAGGGGGCAGATCTACGAGCAGTACTTC
TRBV29-1	TRBJ2-1	TRBD2	many	14	CSVRLAGLYNEQFF	TGCAGCGTACGACTAGCGGGCCTCTACAATGAGCAGTTCTTC
TRBV6-5	TRBJ2-5	-	few	13	CASSYHFRVGQYF	TGTGCCAGCAGTTACCACTTCAGGGTCGGCCAGTACTTC
TRBV5-1	TRBJ1-6	TRBD1	-	15	CASSLGGQGNSPLHF	TGCGCCAGCAGCTTGGGGGGACAGGGGAATTCACCCCTCCACTTT
TRBV11-3	TRBJ2-1	-	-	19	CASSLTHVPSRETHNEQFF	TGTGCCAGCAGCTTGACCCACGTGCCTTCGAGGGAGACCCACAATGAGCAGTTCTTC
TRBV6-1	TRBJ2-2	TRBD2	few	15	CASGGLVNLTGELFF	TGTGCCAGCGGGGGACTAGTTAATTTAACCGGGGAGCTGTTTTTT
TRBV6-1	TRBJ1-2	-	-	14	CASRRTQGNYGYTF	TGTGCCAGCAGAAGGACGCAGGGCAACTATGGCTACACCTTC
TRBV5-1	TRBJ2-3	-	many	15	CASSPTDGPTDTQYF	TGCGCCAGCAGCCCCACTGACGGACCCACAGATACGCAGTATTTT
TRBV21-1	TRBJ2-1	-	few	15	CASSKGLARYNEQFF	TGTGCCAGCAGCAAAGGACTAGCTAGGTACAATGAGCAGTTCTTC
TRBV7-2	TRBJ2-7	-	-	13	CASSSYYSYEQYF	TGTGCCAGCAGCTCCTATTATTCCTACGAGCAGTACTTC
TRBV20-1	TRBJ2-2	-	few	15	CSARDQLAGAGELFF	TGCAGTGCTAGAGATCAACTAGCTGGGGCCGGGGAGCTGTTTTTT
TRBV20-1	TRBJ1-2	-	few	14	CSAPVLGGRNGYTF	TGCAGTGCTCCAGTGCTGGGGGGGCGGAATGGCTACACCTTC
TRBV19	TRBJ2-2	TRBD1	-	16	CASSKLDRPATGELFF	TGTGCCAGTAGTAAGCTGGACAGGCCCGCCACCGGGGAGCTGTTTTTT
TRBV20-1	TRBJ2-7	-	-	15	CSARDRRLAAYEQYF	TGCAGTGCTAGAGATAGGAGGCTAGCCGCCTACGAGCAGTACTTC
TRBV20-1	TRBJ2-3	-	many	15	CSARDFQGSTDTQYF	TGCAGTGCTAGAGACTTCCAGGGTTCCACAGATACGCAGTATTTT
TRBV12-3/TRBV12-4	TRBJ2-1	-	-	13	CASRQGWRDEQFF	TGTGCCAGCAGGCAGGGGTGGCGGGATGAGCAGTTCTTC
TRBV20-1	TRBJ2-3	-	few	13	CSATLGPTDTQYF	TGCAGTGCTACTCTGGGGCCCACAGATACGCAGTATTTT
TRBV30	TRBJ1-3	TRBD1	-	14	CAWSGTGAGNTIYF	TGTGCCTGGAGTGGGACAGGGGCTGGAAACACCATATATTTT
TRBV7-8	TRBJ1-1	-	-	16	CASSPYPGGVNTEAFF	TGTGCCAGCAGCCCTTACCCCGGGGGGGTGAACACTGAAGCTTTCTTT